This entry lists 18 T cell receptor beta chains sequenced from one sample in a study of immune cell composition in non-small cell lung cancer. The table came from immunoSEQ multiplex PCR; TCRdb's copy has only in-frame clones and leaves some out. The table has some 8,000 clones, about 70% seen once. What was sequenced was lung tumor tissue. These receptors were taken from a human donor with non-small cell lung cancer.

The chain uses TRBV5-1 and TRBJ2-7; no clear D. Trimming shortened V by 4 bases and J by 5 bases, and 22 bases separated the two germline ends. Germline V lookup: CDR1 SGHRS, CDR2 YFSETQ. The CDR3 loop spans 16 amino acids. The CDR3 reads CASSPDPSLSRDEQYF. The CDR3 coding sequence is TGCGCCAGCAGCCCGGATCCCTCACTATCCCGGGACGAGCAGTACTTC. Combining the CDR3 with reference TRBV5-1 and TRBJ2-7 gives the whole variable domain KAGVTQTPRYLIKTRGQQVTLSCSPISGHRSVSWYQQTPGQGLQFLFEYFSETQRNKGNFPGRFSGRQFSNSRSEMNVSTLELGDSALYLCASSPDPSLSRDEQYFGPGTRLTVT.

This clone was seen a handful of times. This chain joins TRBV6-1 and TRBJ1-1; the D gene is possibly TRBD1 (5 bases). The CDR3 covers 11 residues. Germline V lookup: CDR1 MNHNS, CDR2 SASEGT. Deletions cut 3 bases from V and 9 bases from J, with 8 bases between. The CDR3 loop is CASSEPGKAFF. The CDR3 DNA follows: TGTGCCAGCAGTGAGCCAGGGAAAGCTTTCTTT.

The chain joins TRBV19 to TRBJ2-4, with no clear D. The V gene's germline CDR1 is LNHDA and CDR2 SQIVND (reference sequence). Deletions cut 6 bases from V and 2 bases from J, with 11 bases between. The CDR3 extends over 14 amino acids. In DNA, the CDR3 is TGTGCCAGTAGATTCGCGTCTACCAAAAACATTCAGTACTTC. This translates into CASRFASTKNIQYF.

The V call is TRBV7-9, the J call TRBJ1-2, with D maybe TRBD1 (5 bases). The ends were cut back, 2 bases at V and 8 bases at J, with 15 bases in the middle. The CDR3 is 14 residues long. Germline V CDR1 and CDR2: SEHNR, FQNEAQ (reference sequence). The DNA for the CDR3 is TGTGCCAGCAGCTTACAGGGCTCCCTTGGGGGCTACACCTTC. Amino acid sequence: CASSLQGSLGGYTF.

DNA of the CDR3: TGTGCCAGCAGCTTCTCAGGACTAGCGGTCGGCATTTACAATGAGCAGTTCTTC. Translating gives CASSFSGLAVGIYNEQFF. V and J are TRBV11-2 and TRBJ2-1; 10 bases are shared with TRBD2. Trimming took 3 bases from V and 4 from J; bases not matched to a gene: 12. Germline V gene sequence: CDR1 SGHAT, CDR2 FQNNGV. The CDR3 runs 18 residues. Combining the CDR3 with reference TRBV11-2 and TRBJ2-1 gives the whole variable domain EAGVAQSPRYKIIEKRQSVAFWCNPISGHATLYWYQQILGQGPKLLIQFQNNGVVDDSQLPKDRFSAERLKGVDSTLKIQPAKLEDSAVYLCASSFSGLAVGIYNEQFFGPGTRLTVL.

V usage is TRBV5-4 and J usage is TRBJ2-1; TRBD1 matches at 9 bases. Germline CDR1 and CDR2: SGHNT and YYREEE (reference sequence). The CDR3 covers 17 residues. Germline trimming cut 4 bases from V and 9 bases from J; bases unmatched to any gene: 17. CDR3 sequence: CASSPTGGEGGRSEQFF. CDR3 nucleotide sequence: TGTGCCAGCAGCCCCACAGGGGGCGAGGGTGGGAGGAGTGAGCAGTTCTTC.

The table lists this clone with a few counts. J is TRBJ2-2 and V is TRBV28, with D unresolved. The CDR3 is 13 residues long. The germline V and J ends were trimmed by 8 bases and 1 base, with 8 bases remaining between them. Germline lookup yields CDR1 MDHEN and CDR2 SYDVKM. CDR3 DNA sequence: TGTGCCAGCGAACAGCTGAACACCGGGGAGCTGTTTTTT. The encoded protein is CASEQLNTGELFF.

This chain uses TRBV28 with TRBJ2-5; D might be TRBD2 (6 bases). V dropped 5 bases and J dropped 4 bases, with 20 bases sitting between them. CDR1 is MDHEN and CDR2 is SYDVKM in the germline V gene. This CDR3 is built from 16 residues. This CDR3 is CASSPRTGGRIETQYF. CDR3 bases: TGTGCCAGCAGTCCCCGGACCGGTGGGAGGATAGAGACCCAGTACTTC.

The V call is TRBV7-2, the J call TRBJ2-3, with TRBD2 matching over 7 bases. CDR1 is SGHTA and CDR2 is FQGNSA in the germline V gene. The CDR3 covers 14 residues. V lost 2 bases and J lost 2; bases outside the gene matches: 1. CDR3 in amino acids: CASSLRDYTDTQYF. As DNA, the CDR3 is TGTGCCAGCAGCTTACGGGACTACACAGATACGCAGTATTTT.

This clone was observed a few times. The CDR3 DNA sequence: TGTGCCAGCACCGGCCAGGTAACCTACGAGCAGTACTTC. Amino acids: CASTGQVTYEQYF. The rearrangement uses TRBV2 and TRBJ2-7; D is unresolved. CDR3 length: 13 residues. Trimming left V 7 bases short and J 2 bases short, with 12 bases between. Germline assignment: CDR1 SNHLY and CDR2 FYNNEI.

The chain has TRBV9 and TRBJ2-7; 11 bases align to TRBD2. V shed 0 bases and J 4 bases; nucleotides not matched to a gene: 3. The germline V gene has CDR1 SGDLS and CDR2 YYNGEE. The CDR3 consists of 15 residues. DNA for the CDR3: TGTGCCAGCAGCGTAGCAGGGACTAGCGGTTACGAGCAGTACTTC. Translated, it gives CASSVAGTSGYEQYF.

In this sample, this clone is medium-sized. V is TRBV5-6 and J is TRBJ1-2, with a weak D call TRBD1 (5 bases). Germline CDR1 reads SGHDT; CDR2 reads YYEEEE. The CDR3 contains 14 residues. V lost 3 bases, J lost 8 bases, and 17 bases lay in between. CDR3 nucleotides: TGTGCCAGCAGCTCGGGACTCGAGGTAGGGGGCTACACCTTC. Translated: CASSSGLEVGGYTF.

The chain uses TRBV5-1 and TRBJ2-1; D might be TRBD1 (8 bases). Germline-derived CDR1 and CDR2 are SGHRS and YFSETQ. The CDR3 is 15 residues long. Deletions cut 3 bases from V and 6 bases from J, with 16 bases between. The CDR3 loop is CASSWTGTTFNEQFF. CDR3 DNA: TGCGCCAGCAGCTGGACAGGGACTACATTCAATGAGCAGTTCTTC. The full variable domain, rest sourced from reference TRBV5-1 and TRBJ2-1, is KAGVTQTPRYLIKTRGQQVTLSCSPISGHRSVSWYQQTPGQGLQFLFEYFSETQRNKGNFPGRFSGRQFSNSRSEMNVSTLELGDSALYLCASSWTGTTFNEQFFGPGTRLTVL.

This clone is judged medium-sized. V is TRBV6-1 and J is TRBJ1-2, with D unresolved. Germline lookup yields CDR1 MNHNS and CDR2 SASEGT. The CDR3 runs 14 residues. V lost 7 bases to trimming and J lost 5 bases, with 17 bases between them. The CDR3, as DNA: TGTGCCAGCACCGAGCTGCAAGAAGCATATGGCTACACCTTC. Translating it yields CASTELQEAYGYTF.

This chain links TRBV7-9 with TRBJ2-3; 7 bases are a match to TRBD2. The CDR3 is 16 residues long. V was clipped by 1 base and J by 1 base; unmatched bases: 5. Germline loops: CDR1 SEHNR, CDR2 FQNEAQ (reference sequence). The CDR3 DNA reads TGTGCCAGCAGCTTAGGTTATAGCGGGCGCACAGATACGCAGTATTTT. Encoded protein: CASSLGYSGRTDTQYF.

V gene TRBV5-1 combines with J gene TRBJ2-1; 8 bases align to TRBD2. The germline CDR1 and CDR2 sequences are SGHRS and YFSETQ. After removal of 0 bases from V and 3 bases from J, the junction contained 2 bases not matched to a gene. The CDR3 is 15 amino acids. CDR3 loop: CASSLAGGNYNEQFF. As DNA, the CDR3 is TGCGCCAGCAGCTTGGCGGGGGGGAACTACAATGAGCAGTTCTTC.

This clone has more than one count but fewer than ten. The V and J genes are TRBV11-2 and TRBJ1-1, with D hard to call. Trimming pared 1 base from V and 1 base from J, leaving 4 bases between. Germline V lookup: CDR1 SGHAT, CDR2 FQNNGV. The CDR3 contains 13 residues. CDR3: CASSLGQNTEAFF. The DNA for the CDR3 is TGTGCCAGCAGCTTAGGACAGAACACTGAAGCTTTCTTT.

This clone was seen just once. The CDR3 region is CASSLGQEGGYTF. CDR3 coding DNA: TGTGCCAGCAGCCTCGGACAGGAGGGCGGCTACACCTTC. The rearrangement joins TRBV2 to TRBJ1-2; 7 bases line up with TRBD1. Germline V gene sequence: CDR1 SNHLY, CDR2 FYNNEI. V lost 6 bases and J lost 8; bases outside the gene matches: 9. The CDR3 runs 13 residues.